The clone carrying this TCR beta chain was counted at least ten times. Its antigen remains unknown. MiXCR, applied by TCRdb to the reads, yields one record per CDR3 protein. The sample contains under 850,000 distinct CDR3 sequences, 35% to 45% of which appear only once. The data were taken from a study of T cell repertoires in cytomegalovirus infection. Germline V gene sequence: CDR1 MNHNS, CDR2 SASEGT. V was clipped by 4 bases and J by 4 bases; unmatched bases: 3. The CDR3 is made up of 14 amino acids. The study, taken as a whole, reports: Cumulative public TCR beta family frequency identified carriers of CMV plus the relevant HLA. HLA-C-restricted CMV-specific TCR beta clonotypes prevailed in the ex vivo response.

The chain combines TRBV6-1 with TRBJ2-3, with 9 bases identical to TRBD2. Sequenced material: PBMCs. The source of this sequence is a human donor in good health (CMV status not recorded). Some clones in this sample may be carry-over from other donors' samples. This CDR3 reads CASSGLAVADTQYF. The CDR3 nucleotides read TGTGCCAGCAGTGGACTAGCGGTAGCAGATACGCAGTATTTT.